This T cell receptor beta chain stems from a study of blood T cell repertoires in COVID-19. Looking at the study overall: The analysed material was cDNA or gDNA that came from T cells, B-cell-depleted T cells, or PBMCs.

Trimming cost V 6 bases and J 7 bases, with 15 bases left between them. CDR1 MRHNA and CDR2 SNTAGT come from the germline V gene. The CDR3 length is 13 residues. This table comes from immunoSEQ multiplex PCR, and its TCRdb copy is limited to in-frame clones, with some not included. The table lists some 96,000 clones, more than 65% of them singletons, with roughly 12% in the top ten. The V call is TRBV6-4, the J call TRBJ1-2; D remains ambiguous. The origin of this receptor is a woman between 65 and 79 years old with acute or convalescent COVID-19. What was sequenced was peripheral blood. The CDR3 is CASRPEAFAGYTF. The CDR3 DNA sequence: TGTGCCAGCAGACCTGAGGCCTTCGCTGGCTACACCTTC.